This TCR beta chain was captured by sequencing in a study of control samples from healthy donors and cancer patients. This CDR3 is 11 amino acids long. The ends were cut back, 5 bases at V and 6 bases at J, with 7 bases in the middle. Germline-derived CDR1 and CDR2 are KGHSH and LQKENI. Assay: immunoSEQ multiplex PCR; the TCRdb copy retains only in-frame clones and omits some. The sample gives 150,000 to 200,000 clones, roughly nine tenths of which show up once; roughly 1.3% is in the top ten. The receptor was derived from a man aged 30-40 years in good health. This chain uses TRBV18 with TRBJ1-2; D call uncertain. The specimen was blood. CDR3 DNA sequence: TGTGCCAGCTCAATGAGAGATGGCTACACCTTC. Translation: CASSMRDGYTF.